This TCR beta chain was retrieved from a study of Graves' ophthalmopathy and Graves' hyperthyroidism. Germline-derived CDR1 and CDR2 are KGHSH and LQKENI. Trimming shortened V by 3 bases and J by 5 bases, and 13 bases separated the two germline ends. This CDR3 region has 14 residues. TCR beta CDR3 regions were amplified from RNA transcripts. RT-PCR with HTBI primers came first, then second-round multiplex PCR. TCRdb re-analysed the multiplex PCR reads in MiXCR, keeping a single row per CDR3 protein. The top ten clones hold over 40% of a sample with hundreds of thousands of distinct CDR3 sequences, 45% of them seen once. Other autoimmune disease, uncontrolled infection, pregnancy and lactation led to exclusion. Points from the study as a whole: Ophthalmopathy progression was predicted with 70% to 71% sensitivity and approximately 72% specificity. Detection in blood was also observed for most expanded thyroid clonotypes above 0.001 frequency.

For this clonotype: Its antigen is not known.

The sample consisted of peripheral blood. This receptor was obtained from an adult man with Graves' ophthalmopathy. This rearrangement joins TRBV18 to TRBJ1-1; TRBD1 is a possible D gene (5 bases). CDR3 nucleotides: TGTGCCAGCTCACCGGGGGTCGGGAGGACTGAAGCTTTCTTT. Its protein is CASSPGVGRTEAFF. Using reference TRBV18 and TRBJ1-1 for the parts outside the CDR3, the full variable domain is NAGVMQNPRHLVRRRGQEARLRCSPMKGHSHVYWYRQLPEEGLKFMVYLQKENIIDESGMPKERFSAEFPKEGPSILRIQQVVRGDSAAYFCASSPGVGRTEAFFGQGTRLTVV.